This T cell receptor beta chain is drawn from a study of blood T cell repertoires in COVID-19. V shed 0 bases and J shed 4 bases, with 11 bases lying between them. Germline CDR1 reads SGDLS; CDR2 reads YYNGEE. This CDR3 contains 14 residues. This table comes from immunoSEQ multiplex PCR, and its TCRdb copy is limited to in-frame clones, with some not included. The data show around 180,000 clones, 85% to 90% seen once. The source is a human donor in a cohort sampled during active COVID-19. The chain is built from TRBV9 and TRBJ2-7, with D perhaps TRBD1 (5 bases). Sequencing was done on a sample of peripheral blood. DNA for the CDR3: TGTGCCAGCAGCGTAGGACAGTCGCTATACGAGCAGTACTTC. The encoded protein is CASSVGQSLYEQYF.